One and the same sample provided the 32 T cell receptor beta chains below, sequenced in a study of blood T cell repertoires in COVID-19 (dated by TCRdb to about 2020). Receptor amplification or capture employed the immunoSEQ multiplex PCR assay. TCRdb re-hosts the immuneACCESS table, in-frame sequences only. Its copies lack some clones; in the studies checked, an unresolved V gene accounts for under half of them, and the cause for the rest is not known. This sample comprises approximately 150,000 clones, 87% of them detected only once. The top ten clonotypes cover about 37% of the sample. Sequences were obtained from peripheral blood. The receptors were gathered from a man between 50 and 59 years old who had recovered from COVID-19.

For the CDR3, the DNA is TGTGCCAGCAGCTCGACAGGGGGGAACACTGAAGCTTTCTTT. This sequence encodes CASSSTGGNTEAFF. J is TRBJ1-1 and V is TRBV7-9; TRBD1 matches at 9 bases. Germline loops: CDR1 SEHNR, CDR2 FQNEAQ (reference sequence). V was pared by 4 bases and J by 1 base, with 1 base of the junction left unmatched. There are 14 residues in the CDR3.

The genes are TRBV9 and TRBJ2-7, with a tentative D call TRBD2 (5 bases). The ends were cut back, 4 bases at V and 0 bases at J, with 11 bases in the middle. Germline V gene sequence: CDR1 SGDLS, CDR2 YYNGEE. The CDR3 runs to 14 residues. The CDR3 coding sequence is TGTGCCAGCAGCAGAGAAGGGAGCTCCTACGAGCAGTACTTC. Protein sequence: CASSREGSSYEQYF.

The chain has TRBV3-1 (or the pseudogene TRBV3-2) and TRBJ2-2, with TRBD2 identical over 11 bases. CDR1 is LGHDT, CDR2 YNNKEL, per germline (reference sequence). The V and J ends lost 1 base and 7 bases, in that order; junction bases with no gene match: 5. This CDR3 comprises 16 residues. CDR3 in DNA: TGTGCCAGCAGCCAAGCACTAGCGGGGGAGCTCGGGGAGCTGTTTTTT. Amino acids: CASSQALAGELGELFF.

V usage is TRBV9 and J usage is TRBJ2-7; D is unresolved. Germline V gives CDR1 SGDLS, CDR2 YYNGEE. V lost 4 bases to trimming and J lost 1 base, with 9 bases between them. CDR3 length equals 13 residues. This CDR3 reads CASSPALSYEQYF. CDR3 nucleotide sequence: TGTGCCAGCAGCCCCGCCCTATCCTACGAGCAGTACTTC.

The V and J genes are TRBV6-5 and TRBJ1-2, with a tentative D call TRBD1 (6 bases). The CDR3 totals 14 residues. Trimming removed 6 bases at V and 5 bases at J, with 16 bases between. Germline-derived CDR1 and CDR2 are MNHEY and SVGAGI. CDR3 sequence (DNA): TGTGCCAGCAGATCATCGGGGGGGCAATATGGCTACACCTTC. It translates to CASRSSGGQYGYTF.

Worth noting for this clone: Germline is not matched at one junction end, which may reflect a read error. The CDR3 loop reads CASSSKGGRCVF. CDR3 DNA sequence: TGTGCCAGCAGTTCCAAGGGGGGGCGTTGCGTTTTT. The V call is TRBV6-5, the J call TRBJ1-4, with TRBD1 as a possible D gene (6 bases). CDR1 is MNHEY and CDR2 is SVGAGI in the germline V gene. The CDR3 extends over 12 amino acids.

The chain carries TRBV30 and TRBJ2-4; perhaps TRBD1 as D (6 bases). This CDR3 spans 15 amino acids. The V and J ends lost 3 bases and 0 bases respectively, with 12 bases between them. The germline V gene encodes CDR1 GTSNPN and CDR2 SVGIG (reference sequence). The CDR3 region has the DNA TGTGCCTGGAGCTACACAGGGCTAGCCAAAAACATTCAGTACTTC. It encodes CAWSYTGLAKNIQYF.

This chain uses TRBV18 with TRBJ1-1; TRBD1 is a possible D gene (6 bases). Per germline, CDR1 KGHSH and CDR2 LQKENI. V lost 0 bases, J lost 0 bases, and 8 bases lay in between. The CDR3 consists of 15 residues. CDR3 sequence reads: CASSPPHRVNTEAFF. The DNA for the CDR3 is TGTGCCAGCTCACCACCTCACAGGGTGAACACTGAAGCTTTCTTT.

The chain couples TRBV7-9 to TRBJ1-4, with 7 bases lining up with TRBD1. This CDR3 comprises 16 residues. Germline V gene lookup returns CDR1 SEHNR and CDR2 FQNEAQ (reference sequence). V shed 5 bases, J shed 7 bases, and the junction held 13 bases outside the gene matches. The CDR3 DNA reads TGTGCCAGCAGCCCGGGGAACAGGGGATCTTTTGAAAAACTGTTTTTT. Protein sequence: CASSPGNRGSFEKLFF.

This clone was observed once. V gene TRBV19 combines with J gene TRBJ1-3, with D perhaps matching TRBD1 (6 bases). The CDR3 is made up of 14 amino acids. Trimming removed 10 bases from V and 0 bases from J, with 13 bases in between. Germline-derived CDR1 and CDR2 are LNHDA and SQIVND (reference sequence). The chain's CDR3 is CATQQGPSGNTIYF. The CDR3 coding sequence is TGTGCCACCCAACAGGGCCCCTCTGGAAACACCATATATTTT.

CDR3 loop: CASSLVGARGNTIYF. CDR3 bases: TGTGCCAGCAGCCTCGTGGGGGCGCGGGGAAACACCATATATTTT. V is TRBV3-1 (or the pseudogene TRBV3-2) and J is TRBJ1-3; D is perhaps TRBD1 (6 bases). In germline, CDR1 is LGHDT, CDR2 YNNKEL (reference sequence). CDR3 length equals 15 residues. The germline V and J ends were trimmed by 4 bases and 4 bases, with 14 bases remaining between them.

The CDR3 DNA follows: TGTGCCAGCAGTTACGTCCAGGGGGCCTACGAGCAGTACTTC. Translated, it gives CASSYVQGAYEQYF. This rearrangement joins TRBV6-6 to TRBJ2-7; 7 nucleotides align to TRBD1. Germline trimming cut 2 bases from V and 2 bases from J; bases unmatched to any gene: 3. Germline loops: CDR1 MNHNY, CDR2 SVGAGI (reference sequence). The CDR3 covers 14 residues.

The chain is built from TRBV4-3 and TRBJ2-2, with 7 bases identical to TRBD2. The V gene's germline CDR1 is LGHNA and CDR2 YSLEER. This CDR3 is built from 14 residues. The J segment lost 5 bases and the V segment lost 1 base, leaving 1 base of the junction unmatched. The DNA for the CDR3 is TGCGCCAGCAGCCAAGGGGAGGGGACCGGGGAGCTGTTTTTT. Its translation: CASSQGEGTGELFF.

This clone appeared a few times. The V call is TRBV5-1, the J call TRBJ2-7, with TRBD1 matching over 7 bases. The V gene end was trimmed by 3 bases and the J gene end by 4 bases; junction bases not matched to a gene: 4. CDR1 and CDR2 from the germline V gene are SGHRS and YFSETQ. The CDR3 spans 13 residues. CDR3: CASSWDRAYEQYF. The DNA for the CDR3 is TGCGCCAGCAGCTGGGACAGAGCGTACGAGCAGTACTTC.

The CDR3 nucleotides read TGTGCCAGCGGACTCACAGATACGCAGTATTTT. Translated, it gives CASGLTDTQYF. This sequence joins TRBV7-2 and TRBJ2-3; tentative D call: TRBD2 (5 bases). Per germline, CDR1 SGHTA and CDR2 FQGNSA. Trimming pared 8 bases from V and 2 bases from J, leaving 5 bases between. This CDR3 has 11 residues. Looking up the rest from reference TRBV7-2 and TRBJ2-3 gives the full variable domain: GAGVSQSPSNKVTEKGKDVELRCDPISGHTALYWYRQSLGQGLEFLIYFQGNSAPDKSGLPSDRFSAERTGGSVSTLTIQRTQQEDSAVYLCASGLTDTQYFGPGTRLTVL.

The V gene is TRBV9, the J gene TRBJ2-3, with a tentative D call TRBD1 (5 bases). The CDR3 sequence is 14 residues long. The V end lost 3 bases, the J end lost 0 bases, and 8 bases lay between the germline ends. Germline CDR1 and CDR2: SGDLS and YYNGEE. CDR3 protein: CASSAQESTDTQYF. CDR3 nucleotides: TGTGCCAGCAGCGCACAGGAGAGCACAGATACGCAGTATTTT.

This clone was seen just once. As DNA, the CDR3 is TGTGCCACCAGCGGAAGGACAGTTATGAACACTGAAGCTTTCTTT. Its protein product is CATSGRTVMNTEAFF. The V gene is TRBV15, the J gene TRBJ1-1, with D possibly matching TRBD1 (6 bases). Per germline, CDR1 LNHNV and CDR2 YYDKDF (reference sequence). V lost 5 bases to trimming and J lost 0 bases, with 13 bases between them. The CDR3 contains 15 residues.

The V and J genes are TRBV5-1 and TRBJ1-6; D gene ambiguous. The CDR3 length is 15 residues. Germline CDR1 SGHRS, CDR2 YFSETQ. V was shortened by 2 bases and J by 0 bases, with 6 bases between the two germline ends. CDR3 amino acids: CASSLGVSYNSPLHF. In DNA form, the CDR3 reads TGCGCCAGCAGCTTAGGAGTCTCCTATAATTCACCCCTCCACTTT.

The chain is built from TRBV25-1 and TRBJ2-1; 12 bases align to TRBD1. The CDR3 length is 15 residues. The trim removed 2 bases at V and 9 bases at J, leaving 5 bases unmatched. In germline, CDR1 is MGHDK, CDR2 SYGVNS. The CDR3 is CASSEPGQGAFEQFF. CDR3 sequence (DNA): TGTGCCAGCAGTGAACCGGGACAGGGGGCTTTTGAGCAGTTCTTC.

The chain has TRBV2 and TRBJ1-2; 8 nucleotides align to TRBD1. The V segment lost 8 bases and the J segment 6 bases; nucleotides outside the gene matches: 8. From germline, CDR1 is SNHLY and CDR2 FYNNEI. This CDR3 is 13 amino acids long. Here the CDR3 DNA reads TGTGCCAGCCTTACGGGACAGGAGGATGGCTACACCTTC. Residues: CASLTGQEDGYTF.

The chain carries TRBV11-3 and TRBJ2-1, with TRBD2 matching over 9 bases. The CDR3 extends over 16 amino acids. With V trimmed by 1 base and J by 7 bases, 8 bases remained unmatched. The V gene's germline CDR1 is SGHNT and CDR2 YENEEA. For the CDR3, the DNA is TGTGCCAGCAGCTTAGCGGGCGGGGGGGCTATGAATGAGCAGTTCTTC. Its protein is CASSLAGGGAMNEQFF.

The count of this clone is one. The chain joins TRBV25-1 to TRBJ1-2; 8 bases line up with TRBD1. The CDR3 runs 14 residues. V was pared by 3 bases and J by 2 bases, with 2 bases of the junction left unmatched. Germline loops: CDR1 MGHDK, CDR2 SYGVNS. CDR3 DNA sequence: TGTGCCAGCAGTGAGTGGACAGGGAACTATGGCTACACCTTC. Its protein is CASSEWTGNYGYTF.

The chain couples TRBV9 to TRBJ2-5, with D perhaps matching TRBD1 (6 bases). The V gene's germline CDR1 is SGDLS and CDR2 YYNGEE. The V end was cut by 4 bases, the J end by 5 bases, with 15 bases between. The CDR3 has 14 residues. CDR3 DNA: TGTGCCAGCAGCACCGGACAGTCCGGCGAGACCCAGTACTTC. Amino acids: CASSTGQSGETQYF.

The chain carries TRBV27 and TRBJ1-2, with 7 bases aligning to TRBD1. Germline V gene lookup returns CDR1 MNHEY and CDR2 SMNVEV (reference sequence). J lost 3 bases, V lost 3 bases, and 4 bases had no gene match. The CDR3 runs 14 residues. The CDR3 coding sequence is TGTGCCAGCAGTTTTACAGGGGCAGACTATGGCTACACCTTC. This codes for CASSFTGADYGYTF.

CDR3: CASSLPRSSGVETQYF. The CDR3, as DNA: TGTGCCAGCAGCCTACCCCGGAGTAGCGGGGTCGAGACCCAGTACTTC. V and J are TRBV11-2 and TRBJ2-5, with TRBD2 identical over 8 bases. V was pared by 5 bases and J by 5 bases, with 13 bases of the junction left unmatched. Looked up from germline, CDR1 is SGHAT and CDR2 is FQNNGV. The CDR3 has 16 amino acids.

The chain carries TRBV5-6 and TRBJ1-1; D is possibly TRBD1 (6 bases). V was cut by 2 bases and J by 5 bases, with 13 bases left in between. Per the germline V gene, CDR1 is SGHDT and CDR2 is YYEEEE. This CDR3 is 14 amino acids long. CDR3 loop: CASSLYQGLTEAFF. CDR3 in DNA: TGTGCCAGCAGCTTATATCAGGGGTTGACTGAAGCTTTCTTT.

The V call is TRBV6-1, the J call TRBJ1-5; D may be TRBD1 (5 bases). This CDR3 is built from 15 residues. Germline CDR1 is MNHNS and CDR2 is SASEGT. The V end was cut by 2 bases, the J end by 4 bases, with 12 bases between. The CDR3 loop reads CASSEQGIENQPQHF. CDR3 bases: TGTGCCAGCAGTGAACAGGGAATTGAGAATCAGCCCCAGCATTTT.

The genes are TRBV5-1 and TRBJ1-6; 7 bases fit TRBD1. This CDR3 has 18 amino acids. V shed 4 bases, J shed 0 bases, and the junction held 10 bases outside the gene matches. Germline CDR1 is SGHRS and CDR2 is YFSETQ. The CDR3 coding sequence is TGCGCCAGCAGCCGCCGGACAGGCCCGAGCTCCTATAATTCACCCCTCCACTTT. Its translation is CASSRRTGPSSYNSPLHF.

This clone was observed a few times. This rearrangement joins TRBV10-3 to TRBJ2-7, with TRBD1 matching over 7 bases. V lost 10 bases to trimming and J lost 6 bases; unmatched junction nucleotides: 9. The CDR3 consists of 12 residues. In germline, CDR1 is ENHRY, CDR2 SYGVKD. CDR3: CANSLGGAEQYF. The CDR3 bases are TGTGCCAACTCCTTAGGGGGCGCCGAGCAGTACTTC.

V is TRBV18 and J is TRBJ2-1; D unclear. V lost 2 bases and J lost 0, with 8 bases in between. Looked up from germline, CDR1 is KGHSH and CDR2 is LQKENI. This CDR3 spans 15 amino acids. The CDR3 region is CASSPDTSSYNEQFF. Here the CDR3 DNA reads TGTGCCAGCTCACCAGACACGAGCTCCTACAATGAGCAGTTCTTC.

The J gene is TRBJ1-1, the V gene TRBV6-5; no definite D call. CDR1 and CDR2 (germline): MNHEY, SVGAGI. The V and J ends lost 0 bases and 8 bases respectively, with 4 bases between them. This CDR3 is built from 11 residues. CDR3 coding DNA: TGTGCCAGCAGTTACTCACAAGAAGCTTTCTTT. Amino acids: CASSYSQEAFF.

This clone was counted only a few times. The chain has TRBV6-2 or TRBV6-3 and TRBJ1-2; D is undetermined. The germline V gene encodes CDR1 MNHEY and CDR2 SVGEGT. V gave up 0 bases and J gave up 5 bases, with 13 bases separating them. The CDR3 has 15 residues. The CDR3 bases are TGTGCCAGCAGTTACTCGTCGGGAATGGAATATGGCTACACCTTC. Translating it yields CASSYSSGMEYGYTF.